Each of the 17 T cell receptor beta chains below was sequenced from the same sample in a study of blood T cell repertoires in COVID-19. The table came from immunoSEQ multiplex PCR; TCRdb's copy has only in-frame clones and leaves some out. The profile shows 120,000 to 150,000 clones, approximately 90% of them singletons. The sequencing input was peripheral blood. These receptors were collected from a woman aged 40 to 50 with acute or convalescent COVID-19.

This clone was picked up a small number of times. The chain uses TRBV30 and TRBJ1-5; possible D gene TRBD1, 6 bases. CDR1 and CDR2 (germline): GTSNPN, SVGIG (reference sequence). Between the trimmed V and J ends, which lost 1 base and 12 bases, there was a span of 16 bases. This CDR3 is 13 amino acids long. CDR3 nucleotide sequence: TGTGCCTGGAGTGGGCTGGGACACGGCCACCAGCATTTT. Its protein product is CAWSGLGHGHQHF.

The gene calls are TRBV6-2 or TRBV6-3 and TRBJ2-1, with 12 bases matching TRBD2. Germline CDR1 is MNHEY and CDR2 is SVGEGT. Germline trimming cut 2 bases from V and 2 bases from J; bases unmatched to any gene: 13. The CDR3 extends over 20 amino acids. The CDR3 here is CASSYPRDRTSGRTYNEQFF. Here the CDR3 DNA reads TGTGCCAGCAGTTACCCCAGGGACAGAACTAGCGGGAGGACCTACAATGAGCAGTTCTTC.

The chain is built from TRBV6-2 or TRBV6-3 and TRBJ2-3; D unclear. Trimming left V 5 bases short and J 2 bases short, with 14 bases between. The CDR3 spans 15 residues. Germline V gives CDR1 MNHEY, CDR2 SVGEGT. The CDR3, as DNA: TGTGCCAGCAGTCGCCGTGGCCTCTTCACAGATACGCAGTATTTT. Translated, it gives CASSRRGLFTDTQYF.

The CDR3 DNA reads as TGCGCCAGCAGCCAAGGCGCTGGCACAGATACGCAGTATTTT. Amino acids: CASSQGAGTDTQYF. The genes are TRBV4-1 and TRBJ2-3, with unresolved D. Germline V gives CDR1 MGHRA, CDR2 YSYEKL. This CDR3 region has 14 residues. With 1 base removed from V and 1 base from J, the gap between germline ends came to 6 bases.

The chain has TRBV28 and TRBJ1-2, with D unresolved. The V end lost 3 bases, the J end lost 2 bases, and 4 bases lay between the germline ends. The CDR3 runs 12 residues. Germline CDR1 MDHEN, CDR2 SYDVKM. Here the CDR3 reads CASSLQNYGYTF. The CDR3 DNA sequence: TGTGCCAGCAGTTTGCAGAACTATGGCTACACCTTC.

This sequence joins TRBV7-2 and TRBJ2-3; tentative D call: TRBD1 (5 bases). V was trimmed by 5 bases and J by 3 bases, leaving 12 bases between them. The germline V gene has CDR1 SGHTA and CDR2 FQGNSA. The CDR3 length is 14 residues. The CDR3 DNA reads TGTGCCAGCAGCGACCAGGGTGGGACAGATACGCAGTATTTT. Amino acids: CASSDQGGTDTQYF.

The CDR3 reads CASSYRDRLTYGYTF. The CDR3 bases are TGTGCCAGCAGTTACCGGGACAGGTTGACCTATGGCTACACCTTC. The chain links TRBV6-2 or TRBV6-3 to TRBJ1-2, with 8 bases aligning to TRBD1. CDR3 length: 15 residues. Trimming cost V 2 bases and J 4 bases; bases outside gene matches: 6. The germline V gene encodes CDR1 MNHEY and CDR2 SVGEGT.

This clone was counted a single time. The genes are TRBV29-1 and TRBJ2-7; D is possibly TRBD1 (6 bases). CDR1 and CDR2 (germline): SQVTM, ANQGSEA. There are 13 residues in the CDR3. Trimming cost V 7 bases and J 5 bases, with 18 bases left between them. The DNA for the CDR3 is TGCAGCGCCATAGCCGGACAGTTGGACGAGCAGTACTTC. It yields the protein CSAIAGQLDEQYF.

This clone occurred a few times. The chain has TRBV7-8 and TRBJ1-2; D possibly corresponds to TRBD1 (6 bases). Deletions cut 5 bases from V and 10 bases from J, with 17 bases between. Germline CDR1 is SGHVS and CDR2 is FQNEAQ. This CDR3 is 13 amino acids long. CDR3 residues: CASSPGNRVDYTF. The CDR3 nucleotides read TGTGCCAGCAGCCCCGGAAACAGGGTTGACTACACCTTC.

This rearrangement joins TRBV7-2 to TRBJ1-4; D might be TRBD1 (6 bases). V lost 5 bases, J lost 3 bases, and 16 bases lay in between. The CDR3 length is 16 residues. Germline CDR1 SGHTA, CDR2 FQGNSA. As DNA, the CDR3 is TGTGCCAGCAGCGAAAGACAGTCAGGGGCTAATGAAAAACTGTTTTTT. Translating gives CASSERQSGANEKLFF.

The rearrangement uses TRBV7-2 and TRBJ1-2, with 9 bases aligning to TRBD1. CDR3 length equals 14 residues. CDR1 SGHTA and CDR2 FQGNSA come from the germline V gene. The junction had 6 bases not matched to a gene; V was cut back by 7 bases and J by 3 bases. In nucleotides, the CDR3 is TGTGCCAGCACCCCACAGGGGGCTGACTATGGCTACACCTTC. Its protein is CASTPQGADYGYTF.

The rearrangement uses TRBV7-2 and TRBJ2-3; TRBD2 aligns across 11 bases. The germline V gene encodes CDR1 SGHTA and CDR2 FQGNSA. This CDR3 has 16 amino acids. The V and J ends lost 5 bases and 2 bases, in that order; junction bases with no gene match: 6. CDR3 in DNA: TGTGCCAGCAGCCGGTTAGCGGGGGGGCACACAGATACGCAGTATTTT. Translated, it gives CASSRLAGGHTDTQYF.

This chain uses TRBV4-3 with TRBJ1-1, with no clear D. The CDR3 runs 15 residues. CDR1 and CDR2 from the germline V gene are LGHNA and YSLEER. The V end lost 3 bases, the J end lost 0 bases, and 11 bases lay between the germline ends. The CDR3 region has the DNA TGCGCCAGCAGCCATGACTGGGTTGTGAACACTGAAGCTTTCTTT. Protein product: CASSHDWVVNTEAFF.

The chain recombines TRBV7-8 with TRBJ2-5; unclear D gene. Germline V gene data show CDR1 as SGHVS and CDR2 as FQNEAQ. V gave up 1 base and J gave up 1 base, with 13 bases separating them. This CDR3 has 16 amino acids. The CDR3 loop reads CASSLGLFQFQETQYF. The DNA of the CDR3 is TGTGCCAGCAGCTTAGGGCTCTTCCAGTTCCAAGAGACCCAGTACTTC.

The chain has TRBV7-2 and TRBJ1-5, with 8 bases lining up with TRBD1. The V and J ends lost 5 bases and 2 bases, in that order; junction bases with no gene match: 5. Per the germline V gene, CDR1 is SGHTA and CDR2 is FQGNSA. The CDR3 runs to 15 residues. CDR3: CASSGQGVGNQPQHF. CDR3 nucleotides: TGTGCCAGCAGCGGACAGGGTGTTGGCAATCAGCCCCAGCATTTT.

This clone occurred a few times. The chain employs TRBV12-3 or TRBV12-4 and TRBJ1-1; D perhaps matches TRBD1 (6 bases). CDR3 length: 13 residues. The V end lost 6 bases, the J end lost 1 base, and 9 bases lay between the germline ends. The CDR3 here is CASRMTGNTEAFF. The CDR3 DNA is TGTGCCAGCAGAATGACAGGGAACACTGAAGCTTTCTTT.

The chain has TRBV6-5 and TRBJ1-1; D might be TRBD1 (5 bases). This CDR3 has 15 amino acids. V lost 2 bases and J 1 base, leaving 11 bases between the germline ends. From germline, CDR1 is MNHEY and CDR2 SVGAGI. In DNA, the CDR3 is TGTGCCAGCAGTTACCGGGTTACAGGGAACACTGAAGCTTTCTTT. Protein product: CASSYRVTGNTEAFF.